Described below is a single T cell receptor beta chain sequence and its context. Its antigen remains unidentified. No clone much larger than this one lies a single base away; base qualities are absent. The data are from a study of blood T cell repertoires in COVID-19 (TCRdb year 2020). With regard to the full study: Samples covering the acute and convalescent phases of COVID-19 were provided by collaborators in the United States, Italy and Spain. The material from the prospective study consisted of cDNA or gDNA derived from T cells, B-cell-depleted T cells, or PBMCs. Subjects who had been exposed to COVID-19, were actively infected with it, or had recovered from it provided the deeply sampled blood TCRbeta repertoires that made up the dataset. A freely available public database, intended as a resource for researchers studying the immune response to SARS-CoV-2, is where the repertoires were released. Samples were obtained from the ongoing ImmuneRACE study (first 160 participants) and from some 1,200 subjects provided by 6 global collaborators. The sample metadata nearly always contained a de-identified subject ID, COVID-19 status, age in years and sex. Where available, HLA class I and class II types were taken from metadata supplied by the sample provider and were not determined by assay-based typing. The study at large found these results: The amount of clinical and demographic metadata varied by source and participant and was provided uncurated.

Via the germline V gene (reference sequence), CDR1 is MNHEY and CDR2 SMNVEV. The junction shows trimming of 4 bases on V and 5 bases on J, and the gene matches do not reach 9 bases of it. The CDR3 has 16 amino acids, counting the end cysteine and phenylalanine. Only the CDR3 DNA stays, 48 bases, in frame from base 1. TCRbeta CDR3 regions were amplified from genomic DNA by means of the immunoSEQ Assay, a bias-controlled multiplex PCR. For the original study's pipeline: Nucleated cell counts per sample were estimated from amplification of reference gene primers within the assay. To quantify the absolute abundance of each unique TCRbeta CDR3 rearrangement, sequence reads were collapsed and filtered. For each sample, productive Simpson clonality was calculated as the square root of Simpson's diversity index across productive rearrangements. TCRdb took over this immuneACCESS table, retaining in-frame rearrangements with V and J assigned. Such tables are incomplete; in checked studies, under half of the missing clones stem from an unresolved V gene, and the remainder is unexplained. From that table come the V and J calls and clone size; the DNA was used to work out D and trimming. For this sample there are about 190,000 clones; about 81% appear just once. In total, the top ten clones hold 3% to 3.5% of the sample.

Participants in the prospective study were enrolled through a virtual design, were aged about 18 to 100 years, and lived in 24 United States geographic areas. To assign participants to cohorts, the prospective study relied on clinical history that participants themselves reported in a screening survey and a study questionnaire. Recovered participants in ImmuneRACE Cohort 3 were defined as having two consecutive negative NP/OP PCR tests, clearance from a healthcare professional, or resolution of symptoms. In the prospective study, whole blood, serum and a nasopharyngeal or oropharyngeal swab were collected from each participant by mobile phlebotomists. Prospective study participants could optionally give additional blood draws and questionnaires over an approximately two-month period. Before DNA extraction, blood samples from the prospective study were shipped at room temperature or frozen.

The V and J segments used are TRBV27 and TRBJ2-2; 8 central nucleotides agree with TRBD2. Sequencing was done on a sample of PBMCs or T cells enriched from blood (not recorded which). The TCR was taken from a woman younger than 45 who had recovered from COVID-19. The CDR3 has the sequence CASSSPGLVGTGELFF. The nucleotide sequence is TGTGCCAGCAGTTCACCGGGACTAGTAGGGACCGGGGAGCTGTTTTTT.